These 3 T cell receptor beta chains were sequenced from one sample in a study of CD8 T cells in Susac syndrome. The RNA, about 0.5 to 1 ug, was put through reverse transcription using random hexamers. TCRdb called the immunoSEQ multiplex PCR reads again in MiXCR, with one record for every CDR3 protein. The repertoire consists of a few hundred thousand distinct CDR3 sequences, with roughly 85% occurring once and the leading ten covering around 0.2%. The source material was CD8+ T cells from PBMCs. The receptor set was obtained from a human donor with multiple sclerosis.

V is TRBV29-1 and J is TRBJ2-2; 7 nucleotides align to TRBD1. The CDR3 extends over 15 amino acids. V dropped 2 bases and J dropped 7; count of bases not matched to a gene: 10. CDR1 is SQVTM, CDR2 ANQGSEA, per germline. The CDR3 is CSVELTGSLDGELFF. CDR3 coding DNA: TGCAGCGTTGAACTGACAGGGAGTTTAGACGGGGAGCTGTTTTTT.

The gene calls are TRBV9 and TRBJ2-2; TRBD2 agrees at 7 bases. CDR3 size: 16 residues. V gave up 1 base and J gave up 4 bases; unmatched junction bases: 7. Germline CDR1 is SGDLS and CDR2 is YYNGEE. CDR3 nucleotides: TGTGCCAGCAGCGTATGGTCGGGAGGAGGCACCGGGGAGCTGTTTTTT. Translating it yields CASSVWSGGGTGELFF.

The V gene is TRBV7-6, the J gene TRBJ2-2; 9 bases are shared with TRBD2. Germline CDR1 SGHVS, CDR2 FNYEAQ. Trimming removed 9 bases from V and 4 bases from J; junction bases left unmatched: 9. The CDR3 covers 15 residues. CDR3 protein: CASKGREGLTGELFF. The CDR3 nucleotides read TGTGCCAGTAAGGGGCGGGAGGGCCTCACCGGGGAGCTGTTTTTT.